These 26 T cell receptor beta chains were all obtained from the same sample, sequenced in a study of blood T cell repertoires in COVID-19. Repertoires were generated with immunoSEQ multiplex PCR, while TCRdb's copy carries only in-frame clones and drops some. Among over 150,000 clones listed, approximately 90% were seen once. The sequencing sample was made of peripheral blood. The receptor source for this set is a man over 45 who had recovered from COVID-19.

The V gene is TRBV7-2, the J gene TRBJ2-5; 9 positions match TRBD1. The CDR3 sequence is 15 residues long. CDR1 and CDR2 (germline): SGHTA, FQGNSA. J lost 5 bases, V lost 3 bases, and 7 bases had no gene match. The CDR3 region has the DNA TGTGCCAGCAGCTTTGACAGGGGGGATCGGGAGACCCAGTACTTC. Its translation: CASSFDRGDRETQYF.

This clone has just one count. The chain recombines TRBV7-2 with TRBJ2-3; D not certain. Germline V gene sequence: CDR1 SGHTA, CDR2 FQGNSA. V dropped 1 base and J dropped 1 base, with 6 bases sitting between them. The CDR3 length is 14 residues. CDR3 sequence (DNA): TGTGCCAGCAGCTTAGATGGGCGCACAGATACGCAGTATTTT. Protein sequence: CASSLDGRTDTQYF.

The rearrangement uses TRBV5-1 and TRBJ2-3; no firm D call. With 0 bases removed from V and 1 base from J, the gap between germline ends came to 9 bases. The CDR3 runs 15 residues. Germline values: CDR1 SGHRS, CDR2 YFSETQ. The CDR3 coding sequence is TGCGCCAGCAGCTTGGCCCACGGAGGCACAGATACGCAGTATTTT. Its protein is CASSLAHGGTDTQYF.

V gene TRBV2 combines with J gene TRBJ1-3; TRBD1 matches at 8 bases. The germline CDR1 and CDR2 sequences are SNHLY and FYNNEI. This CDR3 region has 14 residues. With V trimmed by 3 bases and J by 4 bases, 2 bases remained unmatched. CDR3 DNA: TGTGCCAGCAGTGATCGGACAGGGGGAAACACCATATATTTT. Protein sequence: CASSDRTGGNTIYF.

The rearrangement uses TRBV2 and TRBJ1-5; 9 bases agree with TRBD1. V trimming: 5 bases; J trimming: 2 bases; junction bases outside the gene matches: 7. The CDR3 totals 16 residues. From germline, CDR1 is SNHLY and CDR2 FYNNEI. The CDR3 here is CASSQDRGSGNQPQHF. The CDR3 nucleotides read TGTGCCAGCAGTCAGGACAGGGGTAGCGGCAATCAGCCCCAGCATTTT.

The chain joins TRBV28 to TRBJ1-6, with 8 bases lining up with TRBD1. Germline-derived CDR1 and CDR2 are MDHEN and SYDVKM. Trimming removed 7 bases from V and 9 bases from J; junction bases left unmatched: 8. There are 14 residues in the CDR3. In DNA form, the CDR3 reads TGTGCCAGCAAGGTGGCAGGGGGCGGTTCACCCCTCCACTTT. Translation gives CASKVAGGGSPLHF.

This sequence joins TRBV5-8 and TRBJ2-7; D might be TRBD2 (6 bases). Germline V gives CDR1 SGHTS, CDR2 YDEGEE. Trimming stripped 2 bases from V and 7 bases from J, with 19 bases between. This CDR3 spans 15 amino acids. CDR3 in DNA: TGTGCCAGCAGCTTCTCGGCGGGGCTGCCGGTGGAGCAGTACTTC. Translating gives CASSFSAGLPVEQYF. The full variable domain, rest sourced from reference TRBV5-8 and TRBJ2-7, is EAGVTQSPTHLIKTRGQQATLRCSPISGHTSVYWYQQALGLGLQFLLWYDEGEERNRGNFPPRFSGRQFPNYSSELNVNALELEDSALYLCASSFSAGLPVEQYFGPGTRLTVT.

The chain has TRBV15 and TRBJ2-4, with D possibly being TRBD2 (6 bases). This CDR3 spans 13 amino acids. Germline CDR1 and CDR2: LNHNV and YYDKDF (reference sequence). Trimming left V 0 bases short and J 13 bases short, with 13 bases between. CDR3 residues: CATSRDWRDLQYF. CDR3 nucleotides: TGTGCCACCAGCAGAGATTGGCGGGACTTACAGTACTTC.

V gene TRBV6-5 combines with J gene TRBJ2-7; TRBD1 matches 10 bases. The CDR3 loop spans 16 amino acids. CDR1 and CDR2 (germline): MNHEY, SVGAGI. The J segment lost 4 bases and the V segment lost 0 bases, leaving 6 bases of the junction unmatched. The CDR3 DNA sequence: TGTGCCAGCAGTTACTCGATAAGGACAGGGGGGTACGAGCAGTACTTC. Translation: CASSYSIRTGGYEQYF.

The chain couples TRBV6-1 to TRBJ2-7, with a tentative D call TRBD1 (6 bases). Germline lookup yields CDR1 MNHNS and CDR2 SASEGT. The ends were cut back, 3 bases at V and 0 bases at J, with 15 bases in the middle. The CDR3 totals 16 residues. CDR3 amino acids: CASSEGPTGYSYEQYF. The CDR3 coding sequence is TGTGCCAGCAGTGAGGGGCCGACAGGCTACTCCTACGAGCAGTACTTC.

The chain uses TRBV10-3 and TRBJ2-7, with a weak D call TRBD2 (6 bases). V was clipped by 0 bases and J by 6 bases, with 9 bases between them. Germline V gene data show CDR1 as ENHRY and CDR2 as SYGVKD. This CDR3 region has 13 residues. The CDR3 spells CAISESLGGEQYF. In DNA, the CDR3 is TGTGCCATCAGTGAGTCGCTGGGGGGCGAGCAGTACTTC.

The J gene is TRBJ2-7, the V gene TRBV11-1; D might be TRBD1 (6 bases). The CDR3 runs to 15 residues. V was pared by 4 bases and J by 3 bases, with 16 bases between. Looked up from germline, CDR1 is SGHAT and CDR2 is FQDESV (reference sequence). The CDR3 loop reads CASSSRDISHYEQYF. The CDR3 DNA is TGTGCCAGCAGCTCCCGGGACATTTCACACTACGAGCAGTACTTC.

The chain carries TRBV19 and TRBJ2-3, with D possibly TRBD2 on 6 matching bases. Trimming cost V 6 bases and J 0 bases, with 13 bases left between them. The CDR3 runs 15 residues. Germline V gene sequence: CDR1 LNHDA, CDR2 SQIVND (reference sequence). The CDR3 DNA follows: TGTGCCAGTAGGGGGGGTTTTGGCAGCACAGATACGCAGTATTTT. It is translated as CASRGGFGSTDTQYF.

A remark on this clone: Different DNA sequences within this sample yield the same CDR3. This rearrangement joins TRBV6-2 or TRBV6-3 to TRBJ2-6, with D possibly matching TRBD2 (5 bases). The germline CDR1 and CDR2 sequences are MNHEY and SVGEGT. V lost 6 bases to trimming and J lost 2 bases, with 11 bases between them. The CDR3 runs 15 residues. CDR3 nucleotide sequence: TGTGCCAGCAGCCTCTCCGGGGCTGGGGCCAACGTCCTGACTTTC. Translated: CASSLSGAGANVLTF.

CDR3 amino acids: CASTLSGHQETQYF. For the CDR3, the DNA is TGTGCCAGCACTCTAAGCGGACACCAAGAGACCCAGTACTTC. The chain is built from TRBV6-4 and TRBJ2-5, with D maybe TRBD2 (5 bases). Trimming took off 7 bases at V and 0 bases at J, with 12 bases between the two ends. CDR3 length: 14 amino acids. CDR1 is MRHNA and CDR2 is SNTAGT in the germline V gene.

This rearrangement joins TRBV2 to TRBJ2-1; 9 positions agree with TRBD2. The germline CDR1 and CDR2 sequences are SNHLY and FYNNEI. Unmatched junction bases numbered 6, after V lost 6 bases and J lost 3 bases. The CDR3 is made up of 15 amino acids. This CDR3 reads CASRMREGDYNEQFF. The CDR3 DNA reads TGTGCCAGCAGAATGCGGGAGGGCGACTACAATGAGCAGTTCTTC.

For the CDR3, the DNA is TGTGCCAGCAGTCGGCCGGGACAGGCAACAGATACGCAGTATTTT. Translating gives CASSRPGQATDTQYF. The chain couples TRBV6-5 to TRBJ2-3, with 8 nucleotides matching TRBD1. Looked up from germline, CDR1 is MNHEY and CDR2 is SVGAGI. V trimming: 5 bases; J trimming: 3 bases; junction bases outside the gene matches: 7. The CDR3 spans 15 residues.

The chain links TRBV5-1 to TRBJ2-3; 9 bases align to TRBD1. CDR3 size: 15 residues. Trimming cost V 4 bases and J 0 bases; bases outside gene matches: 3. CDR1 is SGHRS and CDR2 is YFSETQ in the germline V gene. The CDR3 DNA sequence: TGCGCCAGCAGCGTACAGGGGGCCAGCACAGATACGCAGTATTTT. Translating it yields CASSVQGASTDTQYF.

The count of this clone is one. V is TRBV19 and J is TRBJ1-5; 7 bases map to TRBD1. Per germline, CDR1 LNHDA and CDR2 SQIVND (reference sequence). This CDR3 is built from 15 residues. Losses at the gene ends were 10 bases for V and 0 bases for J; bases not matched to a gene: 9. DNA of the CDR3: TGTGCCACCCGGGACAGACCGAATAGCAATCAGCCCCAGCATTTT. The encoded protein is CATRDRPNSNQPQHF.

This clone was detected a few times. The rearrangement joins TRBV10-2 to TRBJ2-3, with TRBD2 matching 7 bases. The germline CDR1 and CDR2 sequences are WSHSY and SAAADI. This CDR3 spans 14 amino acids. V was pared by 4 bases and J by 0 bases, with 1 base of the junction left unmatched. CDR3 residues: CASSGAGSTDTQYF. The CDR3 coding sequence is TGCGCCAGCAGTGGAGCGGGGAGCACAGATACGCAGTATTTT.

The chain combines TRBV11-2 with TRBJ2-2; 12 bases map to TRBD2. Germline V gives CDR1 SGHAT, CDR2 FQNNGV. Trimming at V came to 5 bases and at J to 7 bases, leaving 8 bases not matched to a gene. The CDR3 runs 16 residues. The CDR3 region has the DNA TGTGCCAGCAGCCAACGGATGACTAGCGGGAGCGGGGAGCTGTTTTTT. Translating it yields CASSQRMTSGSGELFF.

The chain combines TRBV30 with TRBJ2-7, with 8 bases fitting TRBD2. The CDR3 covers 11 residues. Germline CDR1 reads GTSNPN; CDR2 reads SVGIG (reference sequence). Trimming took 6 bases from V and 7 from J; bases not matched to a gene: 5. The CDR3 sequence: CACRTSREQYF. CDR3 nucleotide sequence: TGTGCCTGCCGGACTAGCCGGGAGCAGTACTTC.

This clone was recorded a few times. The rearrangement joins TRBV6-2 or TRBV6-3 to TRBJ1-5; 7 nucleotides agree with TRBD1. CDR1 and CDR2 (germline): MNHEY, SVGEGT. The CDR3 loop spans 13 amino acids. The V and J ends lost 5 bases and 3 bases, in that order; junction bases with no gene match: 1. CDR3 amino acids: CASSDRDNQPQHF. CDR3 sequence (DNA): TGTGCCAGCAGTGACAGGGACAATCAGCCCCAGCATTTT.

The V call is TRBV7-8, the J call TRBJ1-6, with 8 positions matching TRBD1. The length of the CDR3 is 14 residues. The ends lost 2 bases at V and 8 bases at J; junction bases unmatched: 2. Germline V gene lookup returns CDR1 SGHVS and CDR2 FQNEAQ. CDR3 residues: CASSLRQGYSPLHF. The CDR3 bases are TGTGCCAGCAGCTTACGACAGGGGTATTCACCCCTCCACTTT.

The chain links TRBV19 to TRBJ2-1; TRBD1 matches at 10 bases. Trimming removed 5 bases from V and 7 bases from J; junction bases left unmatched: 8. Germline CDR1 LNHDA, CDR2 SQIVND (reference sequence). This CDR3 is built from 15 residues. The CDR3 loop reads CASSSPGQGFNEQFF. The CDR3 DNA follows: TGTGCCAGTAGTTCCCCGGGACAGGGGTTTAATGAGCAGTTCTTC.

The J gene is TRBJ2-1, the V gene TRBV18; 7 bases line up with TRBD2. Germline V gene lookup returns CDR1 KGHSH and CDR2 LQKENI. Trimming took 3 bases from V and 1 from J; bases not matched to a gene: 6. The length of the CDR3 is 16 residues. CDR3 loop: CASSPGRTKSYNEQFF. The CDR3 DNA sequence: TGTGCCAGCTCACCCGGGAGGACAAAATCCTACAATGAGCAGTTCTTC.